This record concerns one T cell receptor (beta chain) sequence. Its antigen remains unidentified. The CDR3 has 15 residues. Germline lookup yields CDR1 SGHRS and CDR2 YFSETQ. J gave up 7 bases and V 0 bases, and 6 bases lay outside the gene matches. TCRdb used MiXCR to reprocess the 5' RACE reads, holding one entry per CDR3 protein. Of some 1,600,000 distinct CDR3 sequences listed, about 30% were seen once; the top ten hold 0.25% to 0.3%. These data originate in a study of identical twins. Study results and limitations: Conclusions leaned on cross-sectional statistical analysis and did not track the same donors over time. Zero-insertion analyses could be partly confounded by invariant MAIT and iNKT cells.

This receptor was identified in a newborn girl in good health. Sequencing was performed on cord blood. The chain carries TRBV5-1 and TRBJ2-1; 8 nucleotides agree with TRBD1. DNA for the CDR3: TGCGCCAGCAGCTTGGCCCCAGGGGGCGGGAATGAGCAGTTCTTC. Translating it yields CASSLAPGGGNEQFF.